This T cell receptor (beta chain) was captured in a study of beta chain features in type 1 diabetes. Of the isolated RNA, all was reverse transcribed, and so the sequenced material was expressed TCRB transcripts. The table came from immunoSEQ multiplex PCR; TCRdb's copy has only in-frame clones and leaves some out. The sample lists fewer than 450,000 clones; less than 15% were seen once. Study results and caveats: All four CD4+ subsets of Type 1 diabetes patients contained TCRB CDR3s that were moderately but significantly shorter.

This clone has only a few counts. What it recognizes is unknown. The CDR3 is 15 amino acids. Germline V gene data show CDR1 as SGHAT and CDR2 as FQNNGV. V shed 4 bases and J 0 bases; nucleotides not matched to a gene: 3. The chain recombines TRBV11-2 with TRBJ2-4; 7 nucleotides align to TRBD1. The clonotype originates from a woman under 30 with type 1 diabetes. The material sequenced was naive CD4+ T cells from blood. CDR3 DNA sequence: TGTGCCAGCAGCTCAGGGGGATTAGCCAAAAACATTCAGTACTTC. It encodes CASSSGGLAKNIQYF.